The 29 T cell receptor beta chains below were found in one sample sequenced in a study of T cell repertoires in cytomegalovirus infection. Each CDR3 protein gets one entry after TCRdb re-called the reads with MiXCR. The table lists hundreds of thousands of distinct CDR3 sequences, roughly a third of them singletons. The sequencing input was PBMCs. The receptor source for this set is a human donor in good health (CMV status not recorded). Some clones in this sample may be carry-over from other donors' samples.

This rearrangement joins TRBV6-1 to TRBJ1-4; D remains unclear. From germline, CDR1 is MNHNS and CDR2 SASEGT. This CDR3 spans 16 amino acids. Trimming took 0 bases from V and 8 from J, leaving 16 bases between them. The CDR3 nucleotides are TGTGCCAGCAGTGAAGCGCGCCGGTCTCTCGGCGAAAAACTGTTTTTT. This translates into CASSEARRSLGEKLFF.

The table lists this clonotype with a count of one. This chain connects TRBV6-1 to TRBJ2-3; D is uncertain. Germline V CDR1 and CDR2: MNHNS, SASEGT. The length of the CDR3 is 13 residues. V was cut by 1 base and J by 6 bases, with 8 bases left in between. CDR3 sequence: CASSEGIRDTQYF. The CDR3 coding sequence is TGTGCCAGCAGTGAAGGTATACGGGATACGCAGTATTTT.

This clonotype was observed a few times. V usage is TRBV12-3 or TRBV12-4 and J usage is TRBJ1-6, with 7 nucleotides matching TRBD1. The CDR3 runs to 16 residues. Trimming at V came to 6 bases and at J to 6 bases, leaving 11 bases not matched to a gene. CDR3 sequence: CASRLGQAATNSPLHF. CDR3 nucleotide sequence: TGTGCCAGCAGACTAGGACAGGCAGCGACTAATTCACCCCTCCACTTT.

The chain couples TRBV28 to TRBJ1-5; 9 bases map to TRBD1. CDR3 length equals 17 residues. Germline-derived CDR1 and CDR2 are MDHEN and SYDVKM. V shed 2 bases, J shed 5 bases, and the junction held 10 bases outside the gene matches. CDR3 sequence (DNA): TGTGCCAGCAGTTTACGAGCCGGGACAGGGCTCGATCAGCCCCAGCATTTT. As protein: CASSLRAGTGLDQPQHF.

CDR3 loop: CASSFLGPEAFF. DNA of the CDR3: TGCGCCAGCAGCTTTTTAGGACCTGAAGCTTTCTTT. The chain joins TRBV5-1 to TRBJ1-1; no reliable D call. Germline V CDR1 and CDR2: SGHRS, YFSETQ. V shed 2 bases and J shed 6 bases, with 8 bases lying between them. The CDR3 spans 12 residues.

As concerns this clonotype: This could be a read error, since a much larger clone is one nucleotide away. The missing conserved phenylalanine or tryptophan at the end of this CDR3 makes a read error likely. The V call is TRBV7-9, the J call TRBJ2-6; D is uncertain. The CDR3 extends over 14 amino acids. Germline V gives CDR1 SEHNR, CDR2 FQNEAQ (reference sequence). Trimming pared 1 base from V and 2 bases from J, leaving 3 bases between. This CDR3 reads CASSLVAGANVLTL. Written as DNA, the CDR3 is TGTGCCAGCAGCTTAGTGGCTGGGGCCAACGTCCTGACTTTA.

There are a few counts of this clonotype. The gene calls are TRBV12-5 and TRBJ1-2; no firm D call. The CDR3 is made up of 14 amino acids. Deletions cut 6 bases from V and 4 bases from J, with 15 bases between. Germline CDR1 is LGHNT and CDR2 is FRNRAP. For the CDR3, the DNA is TGTGCTAGTGGCTGGCAGAATTCCCTCTATGGCTACACCTTC. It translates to CASGWQNSLYGYTF.

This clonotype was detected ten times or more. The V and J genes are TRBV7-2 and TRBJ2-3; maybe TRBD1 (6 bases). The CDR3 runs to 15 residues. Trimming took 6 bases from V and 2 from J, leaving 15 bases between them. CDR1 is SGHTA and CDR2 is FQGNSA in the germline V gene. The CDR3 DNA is TGTGCCAGCAGGAACGCAGGGGCCCACACAGATACGCAGTATTTT. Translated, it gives CASRNAGAHTDTQYF.

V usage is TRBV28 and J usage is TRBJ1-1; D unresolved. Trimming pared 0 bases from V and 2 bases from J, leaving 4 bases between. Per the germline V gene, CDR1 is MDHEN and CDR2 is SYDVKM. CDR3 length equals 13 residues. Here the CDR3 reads CASSLWANTEAFF. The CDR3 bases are TGTGCCAGCAGTTTATGGGCAAACACTGAAGCTTTCTTT.

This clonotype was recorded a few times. CDR3: CASTVGTGESNQPQHF. For the CDR3, the DNA is TGTGCCAGTACCGTGGGGACAGGGGAGAGCAATCAGCCCCAGCATTTT. The genes are TRBV19 and TRBJ1-5; 10 nucleotides align to TRBD1. CDR3 length: 16 amino acids. The germline V gene has CDR1 LNHDA and CDR2 SQIVND (reference sequence). With V trimmed by 7 bases and J by 1 base, 7 bases remained unmatched.

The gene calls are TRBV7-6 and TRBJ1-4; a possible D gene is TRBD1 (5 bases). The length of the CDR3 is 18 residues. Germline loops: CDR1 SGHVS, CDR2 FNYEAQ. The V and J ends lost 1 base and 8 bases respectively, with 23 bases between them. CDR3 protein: CASSLEVLGAGGREKLFF. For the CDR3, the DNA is TGTGCCAGCAGCTTAGAGGTCCTCGGGGCAGGTGGTAGAGAAAAACTGTTTTTT.

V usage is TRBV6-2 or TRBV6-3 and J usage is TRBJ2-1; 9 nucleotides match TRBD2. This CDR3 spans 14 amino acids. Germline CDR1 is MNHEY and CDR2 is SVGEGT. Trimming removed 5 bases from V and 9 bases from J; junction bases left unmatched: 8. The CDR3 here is CASSRLAAGSEQFF. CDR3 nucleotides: TGTGCCAGCAGTAGACTAGCGGCGGGGAGTGAGCAGTTCTTC.

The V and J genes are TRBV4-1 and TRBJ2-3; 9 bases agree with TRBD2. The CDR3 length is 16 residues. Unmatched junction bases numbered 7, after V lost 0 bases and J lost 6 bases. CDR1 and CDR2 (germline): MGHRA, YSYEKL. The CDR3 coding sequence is TGCGCCAGCAGCCAAGACGCGGGGGGGCCTGCTGATACGCAGTATTTT. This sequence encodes CASSQDAGGPADTQYF.

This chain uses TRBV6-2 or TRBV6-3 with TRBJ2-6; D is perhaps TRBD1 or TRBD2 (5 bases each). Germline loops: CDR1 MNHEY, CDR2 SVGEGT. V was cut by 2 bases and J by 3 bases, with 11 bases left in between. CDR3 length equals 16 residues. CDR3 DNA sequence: TGTGCCAGCAGTTACGGCAGGGACCGTGGGGCCAACGTCCTGACTTTC. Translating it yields CASSYGRDRGANVLTF.

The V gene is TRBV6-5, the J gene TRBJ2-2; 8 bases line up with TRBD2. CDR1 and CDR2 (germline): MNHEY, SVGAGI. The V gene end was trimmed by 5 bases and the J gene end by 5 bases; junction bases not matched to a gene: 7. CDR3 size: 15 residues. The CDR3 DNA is TGTGCCAGCAGTAGAGGGACTAGGGGGACCGGGGAGCTGTTTTTT. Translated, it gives CASSRGTRGTGELFF.

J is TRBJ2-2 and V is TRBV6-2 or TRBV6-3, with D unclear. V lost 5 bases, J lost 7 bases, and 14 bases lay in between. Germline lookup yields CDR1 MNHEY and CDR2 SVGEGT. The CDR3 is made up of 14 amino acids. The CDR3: CASSDLGFGGELFF. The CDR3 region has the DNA TGTGCCAGCAGTGACCTAGGATTCGGCGGGGAGCTGTTTTTT.

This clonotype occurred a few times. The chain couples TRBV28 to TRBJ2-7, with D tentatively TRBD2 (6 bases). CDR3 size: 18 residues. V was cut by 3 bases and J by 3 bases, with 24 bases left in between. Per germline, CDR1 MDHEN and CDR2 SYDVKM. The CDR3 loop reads CASSFLPLSQTDYYEQYF. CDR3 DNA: TGTGCCAGCAGTTTCCTTCCCCTCTCACAGACGGACTACTACGAGCAGTACTTC.

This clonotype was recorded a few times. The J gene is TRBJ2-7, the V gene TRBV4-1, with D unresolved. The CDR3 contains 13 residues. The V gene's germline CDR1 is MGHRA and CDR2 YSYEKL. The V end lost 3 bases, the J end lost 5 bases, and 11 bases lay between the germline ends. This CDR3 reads CASSHPSGDEQYF. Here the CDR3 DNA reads TGCGCCAGCAGCCACCCATCGGGCGACGAGCAGTACTTC.

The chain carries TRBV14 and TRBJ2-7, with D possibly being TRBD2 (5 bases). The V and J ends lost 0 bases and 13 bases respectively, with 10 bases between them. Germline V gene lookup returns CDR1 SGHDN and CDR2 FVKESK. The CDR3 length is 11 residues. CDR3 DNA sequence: TGTGCCAGCAGCCAAGATACGAGGGAATACTTC. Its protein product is CASSQDTREYF.

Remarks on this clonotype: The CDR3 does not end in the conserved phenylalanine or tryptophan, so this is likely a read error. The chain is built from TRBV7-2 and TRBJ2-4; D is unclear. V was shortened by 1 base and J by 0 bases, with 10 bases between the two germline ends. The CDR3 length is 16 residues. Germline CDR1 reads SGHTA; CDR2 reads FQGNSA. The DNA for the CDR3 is TGTGCCAGCAGCTTAGGACTCTCGCTAGCCAAAAACATTCAGTACTTA. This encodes CASSLGLSLAKNIQYL.

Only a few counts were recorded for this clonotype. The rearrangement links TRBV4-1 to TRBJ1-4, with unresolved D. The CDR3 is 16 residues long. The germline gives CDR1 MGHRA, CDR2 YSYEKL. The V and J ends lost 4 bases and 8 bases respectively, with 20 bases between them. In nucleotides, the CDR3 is TGCGCCAGCAGCCGACTAGGGTGGGTGGCGGAGGAAAAACTGTTTTTT. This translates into CASSRLGWVAEEKLFF.

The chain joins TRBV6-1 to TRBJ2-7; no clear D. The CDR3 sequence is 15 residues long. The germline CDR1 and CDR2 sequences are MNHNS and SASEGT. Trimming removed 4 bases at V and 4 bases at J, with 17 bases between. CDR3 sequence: CASSAHNLHGYEQYF. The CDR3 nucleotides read TGTGCCAGCAGTGCCCACAACTTACATGGATACGAGCAGTACTTC.

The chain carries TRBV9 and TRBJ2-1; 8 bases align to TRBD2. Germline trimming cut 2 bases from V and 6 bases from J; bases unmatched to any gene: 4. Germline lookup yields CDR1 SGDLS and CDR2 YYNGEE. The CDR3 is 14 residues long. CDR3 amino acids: CASSVSGGANEQFF. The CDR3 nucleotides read TGTGCCAGCAGCGTCAGCGGGGGTGCCAATGAGCAGTTCTTC.

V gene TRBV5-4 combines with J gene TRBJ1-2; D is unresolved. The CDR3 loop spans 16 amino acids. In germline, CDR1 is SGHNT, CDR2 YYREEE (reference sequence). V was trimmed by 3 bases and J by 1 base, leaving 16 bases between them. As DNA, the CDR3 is TGTGCCAGCAGCTCAATTTCGACGGATCTTAACTATGGCTACACCTTC. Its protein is CASSSISTDLNYGYTF. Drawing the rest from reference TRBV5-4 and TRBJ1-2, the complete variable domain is ETGVTQSPTHLIKTRGQQVTLRCSSQSGHNTVSWYQQALGQGPQFIFQYYREEENGRGNFPPRFSGLQFPNYSSELNVNALELDDSALYLCASSSISTDLNYGYTFGSGTRLTVV.

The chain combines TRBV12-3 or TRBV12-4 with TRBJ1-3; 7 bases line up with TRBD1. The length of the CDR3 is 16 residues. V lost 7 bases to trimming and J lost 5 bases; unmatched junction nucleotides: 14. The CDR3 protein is CASKLSGGQARNTIYF. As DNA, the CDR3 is TGTGCCAGCAAACTCTCGGGAGGACAGGCACGAAACACCATATATTTT.

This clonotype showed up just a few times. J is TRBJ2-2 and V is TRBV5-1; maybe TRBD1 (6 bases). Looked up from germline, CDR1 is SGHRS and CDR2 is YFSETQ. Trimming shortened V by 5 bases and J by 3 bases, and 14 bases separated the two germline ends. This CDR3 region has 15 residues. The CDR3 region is CASRVGDTHTGELFF. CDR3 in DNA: TGCGCCAGCAGAGTCGGGGACACTCACACCGGGGAGCTGTTTTTT.

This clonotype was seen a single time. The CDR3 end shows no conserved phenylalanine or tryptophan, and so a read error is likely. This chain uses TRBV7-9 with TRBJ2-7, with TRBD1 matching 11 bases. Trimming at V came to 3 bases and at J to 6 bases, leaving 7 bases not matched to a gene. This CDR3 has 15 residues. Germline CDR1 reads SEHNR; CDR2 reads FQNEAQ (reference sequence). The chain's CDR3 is CASSLGSGTGGEQYL. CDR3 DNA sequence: TGTGCCAGCAGCTTGGGCTCGGGGACAGGGGGCGAGCAGTACTTA.

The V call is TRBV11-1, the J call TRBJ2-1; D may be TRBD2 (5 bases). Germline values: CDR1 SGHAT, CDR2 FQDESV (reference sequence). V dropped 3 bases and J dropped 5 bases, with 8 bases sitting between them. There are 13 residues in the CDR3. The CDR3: CASSFTGNNEQFF. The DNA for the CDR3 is TGTGCCAGCAGCTTTACGGGAAACAATGAGCAGTTCTTC. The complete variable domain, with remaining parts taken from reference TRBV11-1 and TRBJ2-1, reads EAEVAQSPRYKITEKSQAVAFWCDPISGHATLYWYRQILGQGPELLVQFQDESVVDDSQLPKDRFSAERLKGVDSTLKIQPAELGDSAMYLCASSFTGNNEQFFGPGTRLTVL.

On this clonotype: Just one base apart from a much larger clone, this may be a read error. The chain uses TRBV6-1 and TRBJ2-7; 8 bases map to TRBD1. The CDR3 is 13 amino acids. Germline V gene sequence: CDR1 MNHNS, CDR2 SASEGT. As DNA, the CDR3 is TGTGCCAGCATTGAACAGGGGGAGCGCGAGCAGTACTTC. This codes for CASIEQGEREQYF.